This T cell receptor beta chain came from a study of vaccination effects on CD4 cells after COVID-19. Study information: Two-dose vaccination with either BNT162b2 or mRNA-1273 was given to the participants.

Points on this clone: Its antigen is unknown.

Libraries were prepared by immunoSEQ multiplex PCR; TCRdb keeps only in-frame clonotypes and omits some of them. The repertoire holds roughly 45,000 clones, roughly four fifths seen once, with roughly 27% in the top ten. Antigen-specific CD4+ T cells were expanded (with viral peptide pools) by the ViraFEST assay ahead of sequencing. Subsequent to 10 days of culture, CD4+ T cells were isolated. SARS-CoV-2 infected the person between March and December 2020, as confirmed by PCR. The CDR3 runs to 15 residues. Germline-derived CDR1 and CDR2 are MGHRA and YSYEKL. The V end was cut by 3 bases, the J end by 1 base, with 11 bases between.

The chain combines TRBV4-1 with TRBJ2-3; tentatively, D is TRBD2 (7 bases). The specimen was CD4+ T cells from PBMCs cultured with a peptide pool, collected before COVID-19 vaccination. The receptor's source is a human donor who had a prior SARS-CoV-2 infection. CDR3 DNA sequence: TGCGCCAGCAGCCACCCGGGGGGCCGCACAGATACGCAGTATTTT. Encoded protein: CASSHPGGRTDTQYF.